These T cell receptor beta chains were read from a single sample in a study of OX40 agonist ivuxolimab in advanced cancers. Clones were read by immunoSEQ multiplex PCR, and TCRdb kept only the in-frame ones, dropping some. The sample includes 75,000 to 100,000 clones, roughly 90% seen only once; the top ten take roughly 0.31%. The sequencing here drew on CD4+ or CD8+ T cells sorted from blood, taken in a trial of the OX40 agonist ivuxolimab. Receptor source: an adult with an advanced solid tumor such as melanoma, head and neck, liver or kidney cancer. Both conserved end residues are part of each CDR3. The D gene is left open where the match is weak. The size entry is marked missing in some rows and otherwise reads once, few, many or a size class.

DNA | CDR3 | J | D | V | size
TGTGCCAGCAGTGCCACTATGAACTATGGCTACACCTTC | CASSATMNYGYTF | TRBJ1-2 | - | TRBV2 | -
TGTGCCAGCAGCGTAGGACGCAGGGATACGCAGTATTTT | CASSVGRRDTQYF | TRBJ2-3 | - | TRBV9 | -
TGCGCCAGCAGCCAAGGGGAAGGGATAGGGCCCCAGCATTTT | CASSQGEGIGPQHF | TRBJ1-5 | - | TRBV4-1 | -
TGTGCCAGCAGCACCGGGACACGGGAAAAACTGTTTTTT | CASSTGTREKLFF | TRBJ1-4 | - | TRBV6-5 | few
TGTGCCAGCAGTGGGATCAGGGGTGATCAGCCCCAGCATTTT | CASSGIRGDQPQHF | TRBJ1-5 | - | TRBV28 | once
TGCGCCAGCAGCTTGTTGGGACTTGCCACCGGCGGGGAGCTGTTTTTT | CASSLLGLATGGELFF | TRBJ2-2 | - | TRBV5-1 | -
TGCGCCAGCAGCCGGGCTAGCGGGAGATCTGGGGCCAACGTCCTGACTTTC | CASSRASGRSGANVLTF | TRBJ2-6 | TRBD2 | TRBV4-3 | -
TGTGCCAGCAGCTTAGGGACTAGCGGGAGTTTATCCGAGCAGTACTTC | CASSLGTSGSLSEQYF | TRBJ2-7 | TRBD2 | TRBV7-2 | -
TGTGCCAGCTCACCGCGTACAGGGTTGAACACTGAAGCTTTCTTT | CASSPRTGLNTEAFF | TRBJ1-1 | - | TRBV18 | -
TGTGCCAGCAGCCCAACGGGACAACCGGGAGAGACCCAGTACTTC | CASSPTGQPGETQYF | TRBJ2-5 | - | TRBV7-3 | -
TGTGCCAGCAGTGAAATCCCCCGCGGAGGAGGGTGGGAGACCCAGTACTTC | CASSEIPRGGGWETQYF | TRBJ2-5 | - | TRBV25-1 | -
TGCGCCAGCAGCTTGGGGGACAGGGCCTACGAGCAGTACTTC | CASSLGDRAYEQYF | TRBJ2-7 | TRBD1 | TRBV5-1 | many
TGTGCCGTCCAACAGGGGGGCAATCAGCCCCAGCATTTT | CAVQQGGNQPQHF | TRBJ1-5 | TRBD1 | TRBV6-1 | once
TGTGCCAGCAGCTTAGCCAGGGGGTACACAGATACGCAGTATTTT | CASSLARGYTDTQYF | TRBJ2-3 | TRBD1 | TRBV11-1 | -
TGTGCCAGCAGCCGAACGACAGGGGAGGGAAACCAAGCCAAAAACATTCAGTACTTC | CASSRTTGEGNQAKNIQYF | TRBJ2-4 | - | TRBV4-2 | -
TGTGCCAGCAGTCCCAGGACTAGCGGGAGCACAGATACGCAGTATTTT | CASSPRTSGSTDTQYF | TRBJ2-3 | TRBD2 | TRBV2 | -
TGTGCCAGCAGAACTAGCGGGAGGAAGAATGAGCAGTTCTTC | CASRTSGRKNEQFF | TRBJ2-1 | TRBD2 | TRBV6-5 | -
TGTGCCAGCAGCTTAGCGCCCGGGGGCGATGAAAAACTGTTTTTT | CASSLAPGGDEKLFF | TRBJ1-4 | - | TRBV7-9 | -
TGTGCCATCAAACCCGGGGAGCAAGAGACCCAGTACTTC | CAIKPGEQETQYF | TRBJ2-5 | - | TRBV10-3 | once
TGTGCCAGCAGTTACTTGGACAGCCTGAAGCAGCCCCAGCATTTT | CASSYLDSLKQPQHF | TRBJ1-5 | - | TRBV6-6 | -
TGTGCCAGTAGTATTGCAGCCTCCCCCCGACTTAATCAGCCCCAGCATTTT | CASSIAASPRLNQPQHF | TRBJ1-5 | - | TRBV19 | -
TGTGCCAGCAGCTTGAGGAGGGATGGCTACACCTTC | CASSLRRDGYTF | TRBJ1-2 | - | TRBV5-5 | -
TGTGCCAGCGCACTACGGGGTGAGCAGTTCTTC | CASALRGEQFF | TRBJ2-1 | - | TRBV6-6 | -
TGTGCCAGTAGTATAGTACCGCGGGCTAACTATGGCTACACCTTC | CASSIVPRANYGYTF | TRBJ1-2 | - | TRBV19 | -
TGCGCCAGCAGCTTCGCGGGACAGGGCACCGGGGAGCTGTTTTTT | CASSFAGQGTGELFF | TRBJ2-2 | TRBD1 | TRBV5-1 | -
TGTGCCAGCAGCACTTTCGCGTCCCCGGGGGAGCAGTACTTC | CASSTFASPGEQYF | TRBJ2-7 | - | TRBV21-1 | -
TGCGCCAGCAGCCAAGATCCTAGCGGGGGAAACATTCAGTACTTC | CASSQDPSGGNIQYF | TRBJ2-4 | TRBD2 | TRBV4-1 | few
TGTGCCAGCAGCCCGGAGATAGCCGAAAGCACAGATACGCAGTATTTT | CASSPEIAESTDTQYF | TRBJ2-3 | - | TRBV9 | -